The sequence of this TCR beta chain was determined in a study of OX40 agonist ivuxolimab in advanced cancers. Turning to the study itself: Patients received intravenous ivuxolimab every 2 weeks at 0.01 to 10 mg/kg. At about 82% male, the cohort had a mean age of about 60 years, ranging from about 23 to 80.

Assay used: immunoSEQ multiplex PCR; TCRdb lists only in-frame clones, some missing. The sample lists 47,000 or so clones; roughly 89% were seen once. This clone was observed once. This CDR3 region has 15 residues. The germline V and J ends were trimmed by 4 bases and 0 bases, with 13 bases remaining between them. Per germline, CDR1 MRHNA and CDR2 SNTAGT. The clonotype originates from an adult with an advanced solid tumor such as melanoma, head and neck, liver or kidney cancer. Sequencing used CD4+ or CD8+ T cells sorted from blood, obtained in a trial of the OX40 agonist ivuxolimab. This chain links TRBV6-4 with TRBJ2-7; maybe TRBD1 (6 bases). In nucleotides, the CDR3 is TGTGCCAGCAGTGGGGTGGGACACCACTCCTACGAGCAGTACTTC. Its protein is CASSGVGHHSYEQYF.